The present T cell receptor (beta chain) was sequenced within a study of blood T cell repertoires in COVID-19. There are a few counts of this clone. Only in-frame clones appear in the TCRdb table, and some are missing; sequencing was by immunoSEQ multiplex PCR. The sample carries approximately 450,000 clones, 80% to 90% recorded once. V lost 5 bases to trimming and J lost 2 bases, with 12 bases between them. The V gene's germline CDR1 is SGHTA and CDR2 FQGTGA. CDR3 length: 14 residues. The sequence was obtained from a woman under 40 with acute or convalescent COVID-19. V is TRBV7-3 and J is TRBJ2-5, with D tentatively TRBD1 (6 bases). The sequencing input was peripheral blood. The CDR3 loop is CASSKTGDQETQYF. The CDR3 DNA reads as TGTGCCAGCAGCAAGACAGGAGATCAAGAGACCCAGTACTTC.